These T cell receptor beta chains were read from a single sample in a study of control samples from healthy donors and cancer patients. The data were produced by immunoSEQ multiplex PCR, yet TCRdb's version contains in-frame clones alone and is incomplete. The top ten hold 15% to 20% of the sample, which has about 100,000 clones, approximately 84% seen once. The sequenced sample consisted of blood. The source of these receptors is a woman aged 45-65 years in good health. CDR3s include the opening cysteine and the closing phenylalanine or tryptophan. D genes are given only for firm matches. Rows give clone size only sometimes, using once, few, many, or a class for an expanded clone.

d_gene	j_gene	abundance	v_gene	CDR3aa	CDR3nt
TRBD1	TRBJ2-1	few	TRBV5-1	CASSLGQGNEQFF	TGCGCCAGCAGCTTGGGACAGGGGAATGAGCAGTTCTTC
NA	TRBJ1-2	NA	TRBV5-6	CASSLNGWRNYGYTF	TGTGCCAGCAGCTTGAACGGGTGGAGGAATTATGGCTACACCTTC
NA	TRBJ2-3	NA	TRBV20-1	CSASLAAMGTDTQYF	TGCAGTGCTAGTCTAGCCGCTATGGGCACAGATACGCAGTATTTT
TRBD1	TRBJ1-5	NA	TRBV24-1	CATSEGTGLWDQPQHF	TGTGCCACCAGTGAGGGGACAGGCCTATGGGATCAGCCCCAGCATTTT
NA	TRBJ1-1	once	TRBV4-1	CASSPPGGLNTEAFF	TGCGCCAGCAGCCCCCCGGGAGGGTTGAACACTGAAGCTTTCTTT
NA	TRBJ1-3	NA	TRBV21-1	CASSKVFRVSCWNTIYF	TGTGCCAGCAGCAAAGTGTTCAGGGTGTCATGTTGGAACACCATATATTTT
TRBD2	TRBJ2-1	NA	TRBV9	CASSVLAGGDFDEQFF	TGTGCCAGCAGCGTATTAGCGGGAGGGGACTTCGATGAGCAGTTCTTC
NA	TRBJ2-6	NA	TRBV7-9	CASSYGHGLFKANVLTF	TGTGCCAGCAGCTATGGACACGGACTCTTTAAGGCCAACGTCCTGACTTTC
NA	TRBJ2-1	NA	TRBV5-5	CASSLGGDNEQFF	TGTGCCAGCAGCTTGGGAGGGGACAATGAGCAGTTCTTC
NA	TRBJ2-1	NA	TRBV10-2	CASNALTSYNEQFF	TGCGCCAGCAACGCTCTGACATCGTACAATGAGCAGTTCTTC
NA	TRBJ1-1	NA	TRBV19	CARVAHRVVCEAFF	TGTGCCAGGGTCGCCCACAGGGTTGTTTGCGAAGCTTTCTTT
NA	TRBJ2-5	NA	TRBV7-2	CASSLDGISGVETQYF	TGTGCCAGCAGCTTAGACGGTATTAGCGGAGTGGAGACCCAGTACTTC
NA	TRBJ2-7	NA	TRBV12-3/TRBV12-4	CASSPGTRRQYF	TGTGCCAGCAGTCCGGGGACACGGAGGCAGTACTTC
TRBD1	TRBJ2-1	NA	TRBV6-5	CASSSGGWTGVQFF	TGTGCCAGCAGTTCCGGTGGATGGACAGGGGTGCAGTTCTTC
NA	TRBJ1-1	NA	TRBV19	CASKESGSEAFF	TGTGCCAGTAAAGAGAGTGGATCTGAAGCTTTCTTT
NA	TRBJ1-4	NA	TRBV3-1/TRBV3-2	CASMNGFNGEKLFF	TGTGCCAGCATGAATGGCTTCAATGGGGAAAAACTGTTTTTT
NA	TRBJ2-2	NA	TRBV19	CASRRQGPAPGELFF	TGTGCCAGCCGCCGGCAGGGTCCCGCACCCGGGGAGCTGTTTTTT
TRBD2	TRBJ2-1	NA	TRBV7-2	CASSLIAGSYNEQFF	TGTGCCAGCAGCTTAATAGCGGGATCGTACAATGAGCAGTTCTTC
TRBD2	TRBJ2-1	NA	TRBV5-6	CASSLSGTNRNEQFF	TGTGCCAGCAGCTTGAGCGGGACTAACCGGAATGAGCAGTTCTTC
NA	TRBJ1-2	NA	TRBV20-1	CSAEHYGYTF	TGCAGTGCTGAGCACTATGGCTACACCTTC
TRBD2	TRBJ2-7	NA	TRBV5-1	CASSTTGGKYEQYF	TGCGCCAGCAGCACGACGGGAGGGAAATACGAGCAGTACTTC
TRBD2	TRBJ2-1	NA	TRBV15	CATSTGTSGRSYNEQFF	TGTGCCACCAGCACGGGGACTAGCGGGCGCTCCTACAATGAGCAGTTCTTC
NA	TRBJ2-1	NA	TRBV7-3	CASGNKQGNEQFF	TGTGCCAGCGGAAACAAACAGGGCAATGAGCAGTTCTTC
TRBD1	TRBJ1-6	NA	TRBV5-1	CASSTGTGGQSPLHF	TGCGCCAGCAGCACCGGGACAGGGGGCCAGTCACCCCTCCACTTT
TRBD1	TRBJ2-7	once	TRBV6-1	CASSAGTQGAFDEQYF	TGTGCCAGCAGTGCCGGCACCCAGGGGGCCTTCGACGAGCAGTACTTC
NA	TRBJ2-1	few	TRBV14	CASSLLITRGLYNEQFF	TGTGCCAGCAGCCTCTTAATTACGAGGGGCCTCTACAATGAGCAGTTCTTC
NA	TRBJ1-1	once	TRBV6-6	CASSFTGYTEAFF	TGTGCCAGCAGTTTTACAGGATACACTGAAGCTTTCTTT
TRBD2	TRBJ2-3	NA	TRBV9	CASSLGLAVTDTQYF	TGTGCCAGCAGTCTTGGACTAGCGGTTACAGATACGCAGTATTTT
NA	TRBJ2-1	NA	TRBV19	CASSILESSYNEQFF	TGTGCCAGTAGTATTCTCGAGAGCTCCTACAATGAGCAGTTCTTC
NA	TRBJ2-3	NA	TRBV30	CAWKRGATDTQYF	TGTGCCTGGAAGAGGGGCGCCACAGATACGCAGTATTTT
TRBD2	TRBJ2-1	few	TRBV9	CASSVRASGLNEQFF	TGTGCCAGCAGCGTACGGGCTAGCGGGCTAAATGAGCAGTTCTTC
NA	TRBJ1-1	NA	TRBV7-9	CASRGAGFNTEAFF	TGTGCCAGCAGGGGGGCGGGGTTTAACACTGAAGCTTTCTTT
NA	TRBJ2-3	NA	TRBV4-2	CASSPNWGSTDTQYF	TGTGCCAGCAGCCCGAACTGGGGGAGCACAGATACGCAGTATTTT
NA	TRBJ1-2	NA	TRBV5-6	CASSLPPGSTNYGYTF	TGTGCCAGCAGCTTACCCCCGGGATCTACTAACTATGGCTACACCTTC
NA	TRBJ1-5	NA	TRBV18	CASSLVGSNQPQHF	TGTGCCAGCTCCCTTGTGGGTAGCAATCAGCCCCAGCATTTT
TRBD1	TRBJ2-7	NA	TRBV9	CASSAGTDYEQYF	TGTGCCAGCAGCGCCGGGACAGACTACGAGCAGTACTTC
NA	TRBJ1-2	NA	TRBV6-5	CASSSNRRGGDGYTF	TGTGCCAGCAGTTCAAATAGACGGGGTGGAGATGGCTACACCTTC
NA	TRBJ2-7	NA	TRBV27	CASSEFPGLLSYEQYF	TGTGCCAGCAGTGAATTTCCGGGTCTTCTATCCTACGAGCAGTACTTC
NA	TRBJ2-5	NA	TRBV4-1	CASSQERAGRLGETQYF	TGCGCCAGCAGCCAAGAACGGGCCGGCAGGCTGGGAGAGACCCAGTACTTC
TRBD2	TRBJ2-1	NA	TRBV9	CASSTTGTSGYNEQFF	TGTGCCAGCAGCACCACCGGGACTAGCGGCTACAATGAGCAGTTCTTC
TRBD1	TRBJ2-3	NA	TRBV30	CAWSQRGDRGRTDTQYF	TGTGCCTGGAGCCAAAGGGGCGACAGGGGGAGAACAGATACGCAGTATTTT
TRBD1	TRBJ2-4	NA	TRBV11-2	CASSLTGAGKNIQYF	TGTGCCAGCAGCTTGACAGGGGCTGGCAAAAACATTCAGTACTTC
TRBD2	TRBJ2-5	NA	TRBV7-7	CASSLALAGRIVQETQYF	TGTGCCAGCAGCTTAGCACTAGCGGGTCGCATCGTCCAAGAGACCCAGTACTTC
NA	TRBJ1-1	NA	TRBV19	CASSGMQEKNTEAFF	TGTGCCAGTAGTGGGATGCAGGAAAAGAACACTGAAGCTTTCTTT
NA	TRBJ1-2	NA	TRBV19	CASSSRGRSNYGYTF	TGTGCCAGTAGTAGCCGGGGCAGGTCTAACTATGGCTACACCTTC
NA	TRBJ2-1	NA	TRBV7-9	CASSSHAGRPLEVDEQFF	TGTGCCAGCAGTTCTCACGCCGGCAGGCCCCTTGAGGTGGATGAGCAGTTCTTC
NA	TRBJ2-4	NA	TRBV14	CASSQDRLGNIQYF	TGTGCCAGCAGCCAAGATCGTCTTGGAAACATTCAGTACTTC
TRBD1	TRBJ1-5	NA	TRBV2	CASSERQGLNQPQHF	TGTGCCAGCAGTGAACGACAGGGGCTCAATCAGCCCCAGCATTTT
NA	TRBJ1-2	NA	TRBV19	CASSVNYGYTF	TGTGCCAGTAGTGTGAACTATGGCTACACCTTC
NA	TRBJ1-1	NA	TRBV15	CATSRDGGTAFF	TGTGCCACCAGCAGAGATGGCGGGACAGCTTTCTTT
NA	TRBJ1-1	once	TRBV15	CATSRTPTQVGTEAFF	TGTGCCACCAGCAGGACACCCACACAGGTGGGCACTGAAGCTTTCTTT